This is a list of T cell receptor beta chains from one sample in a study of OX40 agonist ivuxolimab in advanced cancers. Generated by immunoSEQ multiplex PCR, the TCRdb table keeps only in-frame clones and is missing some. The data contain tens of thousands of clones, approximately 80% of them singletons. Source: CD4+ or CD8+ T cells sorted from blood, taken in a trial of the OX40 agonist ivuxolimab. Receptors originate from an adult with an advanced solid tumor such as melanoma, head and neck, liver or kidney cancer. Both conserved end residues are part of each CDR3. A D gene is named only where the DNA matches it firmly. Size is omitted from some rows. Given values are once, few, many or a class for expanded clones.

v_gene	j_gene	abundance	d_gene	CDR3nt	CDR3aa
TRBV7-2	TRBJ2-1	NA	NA	TGTGCCAGCAGCCCTACTACAGGGATCCTCTACAATGAGCAGTTCTTC	CASSPTTGILYNEQFF
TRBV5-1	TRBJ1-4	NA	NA	TGCGCCAGCAGCTACGGAGGGCAGAATAATGAAAAACTGTTTTTT	CASSYGGQNNEKLFF
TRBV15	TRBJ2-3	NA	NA	TGTGCCACCAGCAGGGAGACTAGAAGCACAGATACGCAGTATTTT	CATSRETRSTDTQYF
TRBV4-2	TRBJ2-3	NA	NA	TGTGCCAGCAGCCAAGATACGGTAGAGTGGAGCACAGATACGCAGTATTTT	CASSQDTVEWSTDTQYF
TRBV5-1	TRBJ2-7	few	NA	TGCGCCAGCAGCCAGGGCCCAACCCTGTACTTC	CASSQGPTLYF
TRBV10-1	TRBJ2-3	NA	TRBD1	TGCGCCAGCAGTGAGCCGGGGACAGGCACAGATACGCAGTATTTT	CASSEPGTGTDTQYF
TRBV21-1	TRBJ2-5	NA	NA	TGTGCCAGCAGCAAGGGACAGGGGGATCGGGAGACCCAGTACTTC	CASSKGQGDRETQYF
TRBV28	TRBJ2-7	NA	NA	TGTGCCAGCAGTTTATCGGGGGAATTGTACGAGCAGTACTTC	CASSLSGELYEQYF
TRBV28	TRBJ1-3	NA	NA	TGTGCCAGCAGTTTATGGAGTGGGAACACCATATATTTT	CASSLWSGNTIYF
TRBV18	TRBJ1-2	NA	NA	TGTGCCAGCTCACCTGAGAGGAAAAATGGCTACACCTTC	CASSPERKNGYTF
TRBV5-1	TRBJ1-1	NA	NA	TGCGCCAGCAGCTTCGGGGGGACAACGTCTAACGCTGAAGCTTTCTTT	CASSFGGTTSNAEAFF
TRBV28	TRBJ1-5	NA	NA	TGTGCCAGCAGCTCACACGAGGTCCGTAGCAATCAGCCCCAGCATTTT	CASSSHEVRSNQPQHF
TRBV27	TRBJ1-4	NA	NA	TGTGCCAGCAGTTTAGGGGGGAGGGCGGCTAATGAAAAACTGTTTTTT	CASSLGGRAANEKLFF
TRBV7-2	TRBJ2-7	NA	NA	TGTGCCAGCAGCTTTGTAGCCTACGAGCAGTACTTC	CASSFVAYEQYF
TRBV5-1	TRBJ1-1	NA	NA	TGCGCCAGCAGCTTGTCCGGGTCGAACACTGAAGCTTTCTTT	CASSLSGSNTEAFF
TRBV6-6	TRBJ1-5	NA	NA	TGTGCCAGCAGCTCGGATGGCAATCAGCCCCAGCATTTT	CASSSDGNQPQHF
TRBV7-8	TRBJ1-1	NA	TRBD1	TGTGCCAGCAGCTTAGAGGGGGCGGCGGAGACTGAAGCTTTCTTT	CASSLEGAAETEAFF
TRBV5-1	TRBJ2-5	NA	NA	TGCGCCAGCAGCTTAGAACTCTTCGAGACCCAGTACTTC	CASSLELFETQYF
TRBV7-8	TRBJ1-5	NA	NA	TGTGCCAGCAGCTTAGAACCTGGGCAGCCCCAGCATTTT	CASSLEPGQPQHF
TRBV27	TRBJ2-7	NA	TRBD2	TGTGCCAGCAGTGGGGGACCGGGACTAGCGGCCTACGAGCAGTACTTC	CASSGGPGLAAYEQYF
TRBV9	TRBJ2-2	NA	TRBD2	TGTGCCAGCAGCGTGGGACTAGCGGAATCCGGGGAGCTGTTTTTT	CASSVGLAESGELFF
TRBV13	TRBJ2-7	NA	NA	TGTGCCAGCAGCGCCCGACTAGGGGGGAGTGAGCAGTACTTC	CASSARLGGSEQYF
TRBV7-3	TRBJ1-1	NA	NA	TGTGCCAGCAGCTCCAGGGCAGGACTTGAAGCTTTCTTT	CASSSRAGLEAFF
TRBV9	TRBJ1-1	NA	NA	TGTGCCAGCAGCGCCCAAGCGGGGGTGAACACTGAAGCTTTCTTT	CASSAQAGVNTEAFF
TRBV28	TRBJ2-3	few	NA	TGTGCCAGCAGTTTATCTAGCCCCAGGGATACGCAGTATTTT	CASSLSSPRDTQYF
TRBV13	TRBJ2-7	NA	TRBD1	TGTGCCAGCAGCTCCCTTGGGCCGACCTTAACAGGGGAACCCACTTACGAGCAGTACTTC	CASSSLGPTLTGEPTYEQYF
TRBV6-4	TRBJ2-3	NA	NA	TGTGCCAGCAGTGACGAGGGGTTAAGCACAGATACGCAGTATTTT	CASSDEGLSTDTQYF
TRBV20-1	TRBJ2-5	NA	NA	TGCAGTGCTCCGCACGGGGAGACCCAGTACTTC	CSAPHGETQYF
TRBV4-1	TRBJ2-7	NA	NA	TGCGCCAGCAGCCGAGGGGACGTCTACGAGCAGTACTTC	CASSRGDVYEQYF
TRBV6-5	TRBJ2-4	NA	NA	TGTGCCAGCAGTCCGAGAGAGAAAAACATTCAGTACTTC	CASSPREKNIQYF
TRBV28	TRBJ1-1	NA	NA	TGTGCCAGCAGTCCTTTTATCAGGGGCACTGAAGCTTTCTTT	CASSPFIRGTEAFF
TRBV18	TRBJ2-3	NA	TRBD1	TGTGCCAGCTCAACGACAGGGGCAGATACGCAGTATTTT	CASSTTGADTQYF
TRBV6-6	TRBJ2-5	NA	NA	TGTGCCAGCAGTTACTGGGGTGAAGAGACCCAGTACTTC	CASSYWGEETQYF
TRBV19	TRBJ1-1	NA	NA	TGTGCCAGTAGGCCTCTGAGGAGGGGAGCGACGTCTGAAGCTTTCTTT	CASRPLRRGATSEAFF
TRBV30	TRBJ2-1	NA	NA	TGTGCCTGGAGTGTGGGCAATGAGCAGTTCTTC	CAWSVGNEQFF
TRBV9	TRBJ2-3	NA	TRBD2	TGTGCCAGCAGCGCCCTAGCGGGGGGGCGGGATACGCAGTATTTT	CASSALAGGRDTQYF
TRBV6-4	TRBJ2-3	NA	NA	TGTGCCAGCAGTTCCAGGGGAGGGTCATCAGATACGCAGTATTTT	CASSSRGGSSDTQYF
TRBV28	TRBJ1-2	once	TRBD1	TGTGCCAGCAGTCCTGCGGGACAGGGGTTCTATGGCTACACCTTC	CASSPAGQGFYGYTF
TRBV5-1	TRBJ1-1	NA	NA	TGCGCCAGCAGCTTGGGGACCGAAGGGACTGAAGCTTTCTTT	CASSLGTEGTEAFF
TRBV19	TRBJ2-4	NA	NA	TGTGCCAGTAGTATTGATGGGCTAGCCAAAAACATTCAGTACTTC	CASSIDGLAKNIQYF
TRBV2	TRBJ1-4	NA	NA	TGTGCCAGCGGTGCGGGGGAGGCTAATGAAAAACTGTTTTTT	CASGAGEANEKLFF
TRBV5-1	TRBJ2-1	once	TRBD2	TGCGCCAGCAGCTTCGGGACTAGCGGGAGTGTCTACAATGAGCAGTTCTTC	CASSFGTSGSVYNEQFF
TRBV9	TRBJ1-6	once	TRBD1	TGTGCCAGCAGCACCGGGACAGGGGGCAATTCACCCCTCCACTTT	CASSTGTGGNSPLHF
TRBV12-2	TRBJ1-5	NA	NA	TGTGCAAGTCGTGTGGGTAATAGCAATCAGCCCCAGCATTTT	CASRVGNSNQPQHF
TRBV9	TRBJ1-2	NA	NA	TGTGCCAGCAGCGCTACCTACAGGGCTTCTAACTATGGCTACACCTTC	CASSATYRASNYGYTF
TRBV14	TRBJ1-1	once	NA	TGTGCCAGCAGCCAAGAGCTTGAAGCTTTCTTT	CASSQELEAFF
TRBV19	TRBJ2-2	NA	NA	TGTGCCAGTAGTACCCTACAGATTGACACCGGGGAGCTGTTTTTT	CASSTLQIDTGELFF
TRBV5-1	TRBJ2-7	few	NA	TGCGCCAGCAGCTTCGGGGGAGCGGTAAGGGACGAGCAGTACTTC	CASSFGGAVRDEQYF
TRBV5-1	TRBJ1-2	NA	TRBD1	TGCGCCAGCAGCGGGGGACAGATCTATGGCTACACCTTC	CASSGGQIYGYTF
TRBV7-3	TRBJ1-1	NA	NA	TGTGCCAGCAGCCATACTCGAGACACTGAAGCTTTCTTT	CASSHTRDTEAFF
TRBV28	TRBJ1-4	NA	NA	TGTGCCAGCAGTTTACGGGGACGGGCTGGGGAAAAACTGTTTTTT	CASSLRGRAGEKLFF
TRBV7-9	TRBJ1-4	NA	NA	TGTGCCAGCAGCTTAGGCCAGGGAGGCGGTGAAAAACTGTTTTTT	CASSLGQGGGEKLFF
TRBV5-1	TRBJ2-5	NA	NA	TGCGCCAGCAGCTTGCTTCCCAGGTCGGGGCCGTCAGAGACCCAGTACTTC	CASSLLPRSGPSETQYF
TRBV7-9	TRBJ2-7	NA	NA	TGTGCCAGCAGCTTAGAAGGGGTGAAAACCTACGAGCAGTACTTC	CASSLEGVKTYEQYF